Listed below are T cell receptor beta chains from one sample, sequenced in a study of early T cells in non-severe SARS-CoV-2 infection. TCRdb re-derived calls from the 5' RACE reads in MiXCR, one entry per CDR3 protein. This table has about 60,000 distinct CDR3 sequences, under 10% appearing once. The sequencing input was whole blood. These receptors came from an adult who was a healthcare worker with PCR-confirmed SARS-CoV-2 infection or an uninfected control (not recorded which). CDR3s include the opening cysteine and the closing phenylalanine or tryptophan. The D gene is left open where the match is weak. Clone size is not always given. Where it is, it says once, few, many or a class for expanded clones.

abundance	v_gene	j_gene	d_gene	CDR3nt	CDR3aa
many	TRBV18	TRBJ2-1	NA	TGTGCCAGCTACGACGGGGGAAGGTCCTACAATGAGCAGTTCTTC	CASYDGGRSYNEQFF
few	TRBV12-3/TRBV12-4	TRBJ2-1	TRBD2	TGTGCCAGCAGTTTACCGGGACTATTTTACAATGAGCAGTTCTTC	CASSLPGLFYNEQFF
many	TRBV30	TRBJ2-1	NA	TGTGCCTGGAGCAGACTAGAAGGGCAGTTCTTC	CAWSRLEGQFF
many	TRBV29-1	TRBJ2-2	NA	TGCAGCGTTCTAGGAGCAGGGTTTAGCGGGGAGCTGTTTTTT	CSVLGAGFSGELFF
many	TRBV19	TRBJ2-5	TRBD2	TGTGCCAGTAGTGGAGGACTAGCGGGACAAGAGACCCAGTACTTC	CASSGGLAGQETQYF
NA	TRBV4-1	TRBJ2-6	NA	TGCGCCAGCAGCCTAGATCCTCCCCCCTCTGGGGCCAACGTCCTGACTTTC	CASSLDPPPSGANVLTF
NA	TRBV6-1	TRBJ1-5	TRBD1	TGTGCCAGCAGTGAGACAGGGGGAACGAGCAATCAGCCCCAGCATTTT	CASSETGGTSNQPQHF
NA	TRBV20-1	TRBJ1-4	NA	TGCAGTGCTAGAGACAGGGTTTCCAGTGAAAAACTGTTTTTT	CSARDRVSSEKLFF
few	TRBV6-5	TRBJ2-6	NA	TGTGCCAGCAGCGTCTGGGACTCTGGGGCCAACGTCCTGACTTTC	CASSVWDSGANVLTF
few	TRBV19	TRBJ1-6	NA	TGTGCCAGTAGTATCCGGGACCGGACTAATTCACCCCTCCACTTT	CASSIRDRTNSPLHF
few	TRBV24-1	TRBJ2-1	NA	TGTGCCACCAGTGATCAAGGTGGGCATTTCGGACATGAGCAGTTCTTC	CATSDQGGHFGHEQFF
many	TRBV7-8	TRBJ2-5	NA	TGTGCCAGCAGCTTAGCGTCACTTATCGGGACCCAGTACTTC	CASSLASLIGTQYF
few	TRBV2	TRBJ2-7	TRBD1	TGTGCCAGCAGTCTAACCCGACAGGGTAGCGCCTACGAGCAGTACTTC	CASSLTRQGSAYEQYF
many	TRBV6-5	TRBJ2-2	NA	TGTGCCAGCAGTTCCGGTCCCACCGGGGAGCTGTTTTTT	CASSSGPTGELFF
medium-sized	TRBV20-1	TRBJ2-7	NA	TGCAGTGCTAGAGACGCAGGGATCTACGAGCAGTACTTC	CSARDAGIYEQYF
few	TRBV29-1	TRBJ2-7	TRBD1	TGCAGCGTTGAATTGGGGACAGGCTACGAGCAGTACTTC	CSVELGTGYEQYF
few	TRBV12-3/TRBV12-4	TRBJ1-1	TRBD1	TGTGCCAGCAGTAGGACAGGTCTGCACACTGAAGCTTTCTTT	CASSRTGLHTEAFF